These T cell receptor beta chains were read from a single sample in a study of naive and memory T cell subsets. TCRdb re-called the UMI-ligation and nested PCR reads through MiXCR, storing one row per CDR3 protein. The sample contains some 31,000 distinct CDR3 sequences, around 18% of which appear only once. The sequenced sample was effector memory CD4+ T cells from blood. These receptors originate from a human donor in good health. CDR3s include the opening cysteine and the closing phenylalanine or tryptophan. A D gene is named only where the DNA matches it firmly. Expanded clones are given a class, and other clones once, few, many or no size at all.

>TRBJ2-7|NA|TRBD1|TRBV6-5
CASTQTGTGRSEQYF
TGTGCCAGCACTCAAACCGGGACAGGGAGATCCGAGCAGTACTTC
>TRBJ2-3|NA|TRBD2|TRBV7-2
CASSTYSGGDTDTQYF
TGTGCCAGCAGCACTTATAGCGGGGGTGACACAGATACGCAGTATTTT
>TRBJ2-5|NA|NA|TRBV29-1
CSVVRWNQETQYF
TGCAGCGTTGTCCGGTGGAACCAAGAGACCCAGTACTTC
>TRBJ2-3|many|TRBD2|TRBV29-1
CSGARLARPDTQYF
TGCAGCGGGGCAAGACTAGCACGGCCCGATACGCAGTATTTT
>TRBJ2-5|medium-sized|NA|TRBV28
CASSFGTLETQYF
TGTGCCAGCAGTTTTGGGACACTAGAGACCCAGTACTTC
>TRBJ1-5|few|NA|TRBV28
CASSLRGFQPQHF
TGTGCCAGCAGTTTACGCGGGTTTCAGCCCCAGCATTTT
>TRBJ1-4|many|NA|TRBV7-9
CASSLGWGEKLFF
TGTGCCAGCAGCTTAGGATGGGGTGAAAAACTGTTTTTT
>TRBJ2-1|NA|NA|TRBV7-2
CASSPRGRVQFF
TGTGCCAGCAGCCCCAGGGGCAGGGTACAGTTCTTC
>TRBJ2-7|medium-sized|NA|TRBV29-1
CSGRSPASSEQYF
TGCAGCGGCCGCAGCCCGGCATCCTCAGAGCAGTACTTC
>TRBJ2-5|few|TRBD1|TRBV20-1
CSANSGQGIQETQYF
TGCAGTGCAAACTCCGGACAGGGGATTCAAGAGACCCAGTACTTC
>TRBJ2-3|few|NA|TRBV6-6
CASSPRSEGTQYF
TGTGCCAGCAGTCCAAGGTCCGAGGGTACGCAGTATTTT
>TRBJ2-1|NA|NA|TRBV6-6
CASSYSIGQDHEQFF
TGTGCCAGCAGTTACTCGATAGGGCAGGACCATGAGCAGTTCTTC
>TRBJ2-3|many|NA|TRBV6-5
CASSYGDTQYF
TGTGCCAGCAGTTACGGAGATACGCAGTATTTT